This entry is about one T cell receptor (beta chain). V was clipped by 2 bases and J by 2 bases; unmatched bases: 2. The CDR3 sequence is 14 residues long. Germline CDR1 and CDR2: MNHEY and SVGAGI. The entry originates in a study of blood T cell repertoires in COVID-19. At the level of the study: Both acute and convalescent COVID-19 samples were obtained from the United States, Italy and Spain. Sources were T cells, B-cell-depleted T cells, or PBMCs; the material itself was cDNA or gDNA.

Original handling: Quantification of nucleated cells was approximated via reference gene primer amplification. Clones were read by immunoSEQ multiplex PCR, and TCRdb kept only the in-frame ones, dropping some. D and trimming come from the DNA, and the V and J calls and clone size come from that table. The data hold 90,000 to 110,000 clones, with around 83% observed a single time. The V gene is TRBV6-5, the J gene TRBJ1-1; 7 nucleotides line up with TRBD1. This sequence was found in a woman older than 75 with acute or convalescent COVID-19. The sample consisted of peripheral blood. The chain's CDR3 is CASSYRTGNTEAFF. CDR3 DNA: TGTGCCAGCAGTTACCGGACAGGAAACACTGAAGCTTTCTTT.